This is a list of T cell receptor beta chains from one sample in a study of blood T cells in healthy people across ages. TCRdb redid the calling of the 5' RACE reads with MiXCR, one entry per CDR3 protein. The sample lists roughly 1.5 million distinct CDR3 sequences, roughly two fifths occurring once. Sequenced sample: blood. The source of these receptors is a woman aged 18-29 years in good health. Both conserved end residues are part of each CDR3. Each record gives: CDR3 DNA, CDR3 protein, V gene, J gene, D gene, clone size. D genes are given only for firm matches. The listing skips clone size in some rows; elsewhere it reads once, few, many or a size class.

DNA: TGTGCCAGCAGCTTAGGGTTACCTAGCGGGAGGGGATACGAGCAGTACTTC
CDR3: CASSLGLPSGRGYEQYF
V: TRBV7-2
J: TRBJ2-7
D: TRBD2
size: few

DNA: TGCGCCAGCAGCCAAGACGCGGGAGGAGAAGGGGGAACATGGGGAGCTTTCTTT
CDR3: CASSQDAGGEGGTWGAFF
V: TRBV4-1
J: TRBJ1-1
D: .
size: few

DNA: TGTGCCAGCAGCCTATCATACAGGACTACCAAATATGGCTACACCTTC
CDR3: CASSLSYRTTKYGYTF
V: TRBV7-2
J: TRBJ1-2
D: .
size: .

DNA: TGCAGTGCGCTCCGCAGGGAAGGGGAGACCCAGTACTTC
CDR3: CSALRREGETQYF
V: TRBV20-1
J: TRBJ2-5
D: .
size: .

DNA: TGTGCCAGCAGCTCTAGCGGGGCGAATTCCTACGAGCAGTACTTC
CDR3: CASSSSGANSYEQYF
V: TRBV7-2
J: TRBJ2-7
D: TRBD2
size: few

DNA: TGCGCCAGCAGCCAACAGCGGGCTAGCACAGATACGCAGTATTTT
CDR3: CASSQQRASTDTQYF
V: TRBV4-3
J: TRBJ2-3
D: .
size: .

DNA: TGCAGTGGGGACAGAGGGGGTCATTATACGCAGTATTTT
CDR3: CSGDRGGHYTQYF
V: TRBV20-1
J: TRBJ2-3
D: TRBD1
size: few

DNA: TGTGCCAGCAGTGTAAACGCGGTGGCCGGTGGCTACACCTTC
CDR3: CASSVNAVAGGYTF
V: TRBV25-1
J: TRBJ1-2
D: .
size: .

DNA: TGCAGTGCTAGACCCCGGGACCATGAGAATGAGCAGTACTTC
CDR3: CSARPRDHENEQYF
V: TRBV20-1
J: TRBJ2-7
D: .
size: .

DNA: TGTGCCACCAGTGATGGGACTAGCGAACGCACAGATACGCAGTATTTT
CDR3: CATSDGTSERTDTQYF
V: TRBV24-1
J: TRBJ2-3
D: TRBD2
size: once

DNA: TGTGCCAGCAGCTTGCAATTGCGACAGGGGTTCTACGAGCAGTACTTC
CDR3: CASSLQLRQGFYEQYF
V: TRBV5-5
J: TRBJ2-7
D: TRBD1
size: .

DNA: TGTGCCACCAGGCACGGGGAGACCCAGTACTTC
CDR3: CATRHGETQYF
V: TRBV24-1
J: TRBJ2-5
D: .
size: .

DNA: TGTGCCAGCAGCCGGACATTTAACCCTTATAATTCACCCCTCCACTTT
CDR3: CASSRTFNPYNSPLHF
V: TRBV27
J: TRBJ1-6
D: .
size: .

DNA: TGTGCCAGCAGCTTCGGGTCACAAGTGTACGAGCAGTACTTC
CDR3: CASSFGSQVYEQYF
V: TRBV7-9
J: TRBJ2-7
D: .
size: .

DNA: TGTGCCAGCAGTTACTCGGGACTAGCGGAAACCTACAATGAGCAGTTCTTC
CDR3: CASSYSGLAETYNEQFF
V: TRBV6-2/TRBV6-3
J: TRBJ2-1
D: TRBD2
size: .

DNA: TGCGCCAGCAGCCAAGATGCCCCCCCCTCTGACAGCTACAATGAGCAGTTCTTC
CDR3: CASSQDAPPSDSYNEQFF
V: TRBV4-3
J: TRBJ2-1
D: .
size: .

DNA: TGCAGCGTGGGACAGATGAACTATGGCTACACCTTC
CDR3: CSVGQMNYGYTF
V: TRBV29-1
J: TRBJ1-2
D: TRBD1
size: few

DNA: TGCAGCGCCCATAGTGGGGATCTAACAGATGCGCAGTATTTT
CDR3: CSAHSGDLTDAQYF
V: TRBV29-1
J: TRBJ2-3
D: .
size: .

DNA: TGTGCCAGCAGTTACTCGATCCAGGGCTATGGCTACACCTTC
CDR3: CASSYSIQGYGYTF
V: TRBV6-5
J: TRBJ1-2
D: .
size: .

DNA: TGTGCCAGCAGTAACGGACAGTACGAGCAGTACTTC
CDR3: CASSNGQYEQYF
V: TRBV6-5
J: TRBJ2-7
D: .
size: few

DNA: TGTGCCAGCAGTTACTCCCGGAGTTCCTACGAGCAGTACTTC
CDR3: CASSYSRSSYEQYF
V: TRBV6-2/TRBV6-3
J: TRBJ2-7
D: .
size: few

DNA: TGTGTCAGCCAGTTCGGTGACAGGTATAATCAGCCCCAGCATTTT
CDR3: CVSQFGDRYNQPQHF
V: TRBV12-3/TRBV12-4
J: TRBJ1-5
D: .
size: .

DNA: TGCAGTGCTAGAGGGGGGGCCGCATTAGATACGCAGTATTTT
CDR3: CSARGGAALDTQYF
V: TRBV20-1
J: TRBJ2-3
D: .
size: .

DNA: TGTGCCAGCAGTTATTCCGGACAGGGGAGGACCCAGTACTTC
CDR3: CASSYSGQGRTQYF
V: TRBV6-5
J: TRBJ2-5
D: TRBD1
size: .

DNA: TGCGCCAGCAGCCAGAGGGAAGCATCAGATACGCAGTATTTT
CDR3: CASSQREASDTQYF
V: TRBV4-3
J: TRBJ2-3
D: .
size: few

DNA: TGCGCCAGCAGCTTGCCCGGGTATGACGGTGGCTACACCTTC
CDR3: CASSLPGYDGGYTF
V: TRBV5-1
J: TRBJ1-2
D: .
size: few

DNA: TGCGCCAGCAGGGGGGATCCCACAGATACGCAGTATTTT
CDR3: CASRGDPTDTQYF
V: TRBV5-1
J: TRBJ2-3
D: .
size: few

DNA: TGTGCCAGCAGCCTACTGACGGAGTTCACAGATACGCAGTATTTT
CDR3: CASSLLTEFTDTQYF
V: TRBV13
J: TRBJ2-3
D: .
size: .

DNA: TGTGCCAGCAGACAGGGTATAGGGAATCAGCCCCAGCATTTT
CDR3: CASRQGIGNQPQHF
V: TRBV27
J: TRBJ1-5
D: .
size: once

DNA: TGTGCCAGCAGCTTAAGGTGGTTCACTGAAGCTTTCTTT
CDR3: CASSLRWFTEAFF
V: TRBV7-2
J: TRBJ1-1
D: .
size: once

DNA: TGTGCCAGCAGTGACGCCAGACCGGACTACGAGCAGTACTTC
CDR3: CASSDARPDYEQYF
V: TRBV6-6
J: TRBJ2-7
D: .
size: .

DNA: TGTGCCAGCAGTGACCGGGACATTTCAACTAATGAAAAACTGTTTTTT
CDR3: CASSDRDISTNEKLFF
V: TRBV6-1
J: TRBJ1-4
D: .
size: few

DNA: TGTGCCAGCAGTTTCCTGTCTGGCGGGATCAACAATGAGCAGTTCTTC
CDR3: CASSFLSGGINNEQFF
V: TRBV6-5
J: TRBJ2-1
D: .
size: few

DNA: TGTGCCTGGAGTCCTCTGAGGGGAGCAACTAATGAAAAACTGTTTTTT
CDR3: CAWSPLRGATNEKLFF
V: TRBV30
J: TRBJ1-4
D: .
size: few

DNA: TGTGCCAGCAGCCAAGGGGATAGCGGAAAAGAGACCCAGTACTTC
CDR3: CASSQGDSGKETQYF
V: TRBV4-2
J: TRBJ2-5
D: .
size: few

DNA: TGCAGTGCTAGTCGGCCGAACACTGAAGCTTTCTTT
CDR3: CSASRPNTEAFF
V: TRBV20-1
J: TRBJ1-1
D: .
size: .

DNA: TGTGCCAGCAGCCACACAGGGTCTAATTCACCCCTCCACTTT
CDR3: CASSHTGSNSPLHF
V: TRBV7-6
J: TRBJ1-6
D: .
size: few